Listed here are 32 T cell receptor beta chains from one sample, sequenced in a study of OX40 agonist ivuxolimab in advanced cancers. Method: immunoSEQ multiplex PCR; TCRdb's copy keeps in-frame clones and lacks some. The table has some 77,000 clones, 80% to 90% seen once. Sequencing used CD4+ or CD8+ T cells sorted from blood, obtained in a trial of the OX40 agonist ivuxolimab. The source is an adult with an advanced solid tumor such as melanoma, head and neck, liver or kidney cancer.

This chain connects TRBV28 to TRBJ1-3; TRBD1 aligns across 7 bases. The trim removed 6 bases at V and 0 bases at J, leaving 8 bases unmatched. This CDR3 region has 16 residues. Germline V gene sequence: CDR1 MDHEN, CDR2 SYDVKM. This CDR3 is CASRRTGHYSGNTIYF. Written as DNA, the CDR3 is TGTGCCAGCAGACGGACAGGACACTACTCTGGAAACACCATATATTTT.

The gene calls are TRBV30 and TRBJ2-2, with TRBD2 identical over 8 bases. Trimming took 3 bases from V and 5 from J; bases not matched to a gene: 8. Germline CDR1 reads GTSNPN; CDR2 reads SVGIG (reference sequence). The CDR3 has 15 residues. Written as DNA, the CDR3 is TGTGCCTGGAGGGGAGCGGGGGAGAGGACCGGGGAGCTGTTTTTT. It codes for CAWRGAGERTGELFF.

J is TRBJ2-1 and V is TRBV7-3; D is possibly TRBD1 (5 bases). Germline loops: CDR1 SGHTA, CDR2 FQGTGA. CDR3 length equals 13 residues. The germline V and J ends were trimmed by 3 bases and 3 bases, with 6 bases remaining between them. The CDR3 reads CASSLDNYNEQFF. CDR3 in DNA: TGTGCCAGCAGCTTGGACAACTACAATGAGCAGTTCTTC.

V and J are TRBV7-9 and TRBJ1-2; TRBD1 is a possible D gene (5 bases). This CDR3 is 13 amino acids long. Per germline, CDR1 SEHNR and CDR2 FQNEAQ (reference sequence). V was cut by 1 base and J by 3 bases, with 6 bases left in between. Here the CDR3 DNA reads TGTGCCAGCAGCTTAGGAGGGGACTATGGCTACACCTTC. Translating it yields CASSLGGDYGYTF.

V and J are TRBV2 and TRBJ2-3; D remains ambiguous. With 1 base removed from V and 2 bases from J, the gap between germline ends came to 10 bases. Germline V gene sequence: CDR1 SNHLY, CDR2 FYNNEI. This CDR3 is 15 amino acids long. The CDR3 here is CASSEEGRPTDTQYF. The DNA for the CDR3 is TGTGCCAGCAGTGAAGAGGGCAGACCCACAGATACGCAGTATTTT.

V gene TRBV4-2 combines with J gene TRBJ1-4; D is perhaps TRBD1 (5 bases). The CDR3 runs to 15 residues. V lost 0 bases and J lost 7, with 12 bases in between. The germline CDR1 and CDR2 sequences are LGHNA and YNFKEQ. CDR3 DNA sequence: TGTGCCAGCAGCCAAGATTGGGGGGAGCGTGAAAAACTGTTTTTT. Its translation is CASSQDWGEREKLFF.

The chain joins TRBV30 to TRBJ1-3, with 7 nucleotides matching TRBD1. Per germline, CDR1 GTSNPN and CDR2 SVGIG (reference sequence). CDR3 length equals 14 residues. With 1 base clipped from V and 5 bases from J, the junction kept 5 bases outside the gene matches. Here the CDR3 DNA reads TGTGCCTGGAGTGGGGACAGCCTCAGAAACACCATATATTTT. It is translated as CAWSGDSLRNTIYF.

Points on this clone: Other DNA sequences in the same sample also yield this CDR3. The V and J genes are TRBV30 and TRBJ1-3; perhaps TRBD1 as D (5 bases). Looked up from germline, CDR1 is GTSNPN and CDR2 is SVGIG (reference sequence). The CDR3 is made up of 15 amino acids. Trimming pared 2 bases from V and 7 bases from J, leaving 18 bases between. CDR3 nucleotides: TGTGCCTGGAGTCGTGACAGTGGTCTCGGGAACACCATATATTTT. Protein product: CAWSRDSGLGNTIYF.

This chain joins TRBV2 and TRBJ2-6; D remains unclear. V lost 4 bases and J lost 3, with 7 bases in between. The germline gives CDR1 SNHLY, CDR2 FYNNEI. CDR3 length: 14 residues. CDR3 residues: CASSVSNGANVLTF. DNA of the CDR3: TGTGCCAGCAGTGTATCGAATGGGGCCAACGTCCTGACTTTC.

DNA of the CDR3: TGTGCCAGCAGCCCCGGAGCAGACAGGAGCGAGCAGTACTTC. Translating it yields CASSPGADRSEQYF. The chain recombines TRBV5-6 with TRBJ2-7, with D possibly matching TRBD1 (6 bases). Germline V gives CDR1 SGHDT, CDR2 YYEEEE. V was trimmed by 4 bases and J by 6 bases, leaving 17 bases between them. The CDR3 has 14 residues.

This rearrangement joins TRBV7-3 to TRBJ2-3; 7 bases agree with TRBD1. V lost 2 bases and J lost 1; bases outside the gene matches: 0. Germline V gene data show CDR1 as SGHTA and CDR2 as FQGTGA. There are 14 residues in the CDR3. CDR3 DNA: TGTGCCAGCAGCTTAGGACAGGGCACAGATACGCAGTATTTT. Amino acid sequence: CASSLGQGTDTQYF.

Only a few counts were recorded for this clone. The chain is built from TRBV19 and TRBJ2-2; D assignment may be TRBD1 or TRBD2 (6 bases each). In germline, CDR1 is LNHDA, CDR2 SQIVND (reference sequence). The CDR3 runs to 11 residues. Trimming took off 7 bases at V and 9 bases at J, with 9 bases between the two ends. The DNA for the CDR3 is TGTGCCAGTACGGGGGCCAGGGAGCTGTTTTTT. Its protein product is CASTGARELFF.

This clone was recorded once. The gene calls are TRBV28 and TRBJ1-5; no reliable D call. Trimming stripped 5 bases from V and 4 bases from J, with 9 bases between. The germline gives CDR1 MDHEN, CDR2 SYDVKM. The CDR3 consists of 13 residues. The CDR3 loop is CASSRGVNQPQHF. The CDR3, as DNA: TGTGCCAGCAGTCGAGGCGTTAATCAGCCCCAGCATTTT. Using reference TRBV28 and TRBJ1-5 for the parts outside the CDR3, the full variable domain is DVKVTQSSRYLVKRTGEKVFLECVQDMDHENMFWYRQDPGLGLRLIYFSYDVKMKEKGDIPEGYSVSREKKERFSLILESASTNQTSMYLCASSRGVNQPQHFGDGTRLSIL.

This chain links TRBV28 with TRBJ2-7; D remains ambiguous. V lost 1 base and J 2 bases, leaving 6 bases between the germline ends. Germline V gives CDR1 MDHEN, CDR2 SYDVKM. CDR3 length equals 13 residues. The CDR3 bases are TGTGCCAGCAGTTTATTTCTAGCCTACGAGCAGTACTTC. Translated, it gives CASSLFLAYEQYF.

This rearrangement joins TRBV7-3 to TRBJ2-5; 10 nucleotides agree with TRBD1. V shed 5 bases and J 5 bases; nucleotides not matched to a gene: 8. Germline loops: CDR1 SGHTA, CDR2 FQGTGA. The CDR3 extends over 15 amino acids. The CDR3 region has the DNA TGTGCCAGCAGCCGACCCGGACAGGGGGTTGAGACCCAGTACTTC. Amino acids: CASSRPGQGVETQYF.

In its sample, this clone was seen a few times. The CDR3 loop is CASTWNRVNQPQHF. The CDR3 bases are TGTGCCAGCACCTGGAACAGGGTGAATCAGCCCCAGCATTTT. The chain uses TRBV2 and TRBJ1-5, with D possibly matching TRBD1 (6 bases). V was cut by 7 bases and J by 4 bases, with 14 bases left in between. CDR1 is SNHLY, CDR2 FYNNEI, per germline. This CDR3 spans 14 amino acids.

This clone was seen a few times. CDR3 nucleotide sequence: TGTGCCAGCAGCCCCAGCGGCAATTCACCCCTCCACTTT. This sequence encodes CASSPSGNSPLHF. The rearrangement joins TRBV7-3 to TRBJ1-6; D is unresolved. The CDR3 has 13 amino acids. V shed 5 bases and J shed 7 bases, with 9 bases lying between them. CDR1 is SGHTA, CDR2 FQGTGA, per germline.

The chain combines TRBV14 with TRBJ2-3; possible D gene TRBD1, 6 bases. From germline, CDR1 is SGHDN and CDR2 FVKESK. V lost 0 bases to trimming and J lost 2 bases, with 9 bases between them. This CDR3 is built from 15 residues. For the CDR3, the DNA is TGTGCCAGCAGCCAAGACAGGACAGTCACAGATACGCAGTATTTT. Translation gives CASSQDRTVTDTQYF.

The chain employs TRBV2 and TRBJ2-2; 16 bases fit TRBD2. Germline-derived CDR1 and CDR2 are SNHLY and FYNNEI. The V gene end was trimmed by 6 bases and the J gene end by 5 bases; junction bases not matched to a gene: 12. The CDR3 consists of 19 residues. The CDR3 bases are TGTGCCAGCAGGGAACCGGGACTAGCGGGGGGGAAGGGAACCGGGGAGCTGTTTTTT. Its protein product is CASREPGLAGGKGTGELFF.

The CDR3 nucleotides read TGTGCCAGCAGTCGACATCCCTCCGATGGCTACACCTTC. Translated, it gives CASSRHPSDGYTF. The chain combines TRBV28 with TRBJ1-2; D call uncertain. CDR1 and CDR2 from the germline V gene are MDHEN and SYDVKM. The CDR3 totals 13 residues. Between the trimmed V and J ends, which lost 5 bases and 6 bases, there was a span of 13 bases.

The chain's CDR3 is CASTQGVWSTGELFF. The CDR3 nucleotides read TGTGCCAGCACACAAGGGGTTTGGAGCACCGGGGAGCTGTTTTTT. The chain couples TRBV6-1 to TRBJ2-2, with D maybe TRBD1 (5 bases). CDR1 MNHNS and CDR2 SASEGT come from the germline V gene. The length of the CDR3 is 15 residues. Trimming pared 7 bases from V and 4 bases from J, leaving 16 bases between.

The CDR3 DNA is TGTGCCAGCACCCGGGACTCCCAAGAGACCCAGTACTTC. This gives the protein CASTRDSQETQYF. The chain carries TRBV7-8 and TRBJ2-5, with D possibly matching TRBD2 (6 bases). V was clipped by 7 bases and J by 1 base, with 10 bases between them. The CDR3 runs 13 residues. Germline V gives CDR1 SGHVS, CDR2 FQNEAQ.

The chain carries TRBV6-1 and TRBJ1-1; D is possibly TRBD1 (6 bases). Trimming stripped 6 bases from V and 1 base from J, with 6 bases between. Per the germline V gene, CDR1 is MNHNS and CDR2 is SASEGT. CDR3 size: 12 residues. CDR3 coding DNA: TGTGCCAGCAGGACAGGGAACACTGAAGCTTTCTTT. It encodes CASRTGNTEAFF.

The chain employs TRBV6-5 and TRBJ1-2; 8 bases map to TRBD1. The trim removed 4 bases at V and 3 bases at J, leaving 4 bases unmatched. From germline, CDR1 is MNHEY and CDR2 SVGAGI. The CDR3 has 14 amino acids. In nucleotides, the CDR3 is TGTGCCAGCAGTTCACGGACAGGGCACTATGGCTACACCTTC. Translated: CASSSRTGHYGYTF.

The rearrangement links TRBV12-5 to TRBJ2-6; D is uncertain. Germline loops: CDR1 LGHNT, CDR2 FRNRAP. The CDR3 loop spans 15 amino acids. V lost 1 base, J lost 0 bases, and 4 bases lay in between. The CDR3 spells CASGLEGSGANVLTF. CDR3 in DNA: TGTGCTAGTGGTTTGGAGGGCTCTGGGGCCAACGTCCTGACTTTC.

The V gene is TRBV18, the J gene TRBJ1-1; D remains unclear. Germline V CDR1 and CDR2: KGHSH, LQKENI. Trimming stripped 5 bases from V and 6 bases from J, with 10 bases between. This CDR3 spans 12 amino acids. The CDR3 is CASSSLGPEAFF. The DNA of the CDR3 is TGTGCCAGCTCATCCTTGGGCCCTGAAGCTTTCTTT. Variable domain in full (rest from reference TRBV18 and TRBJ1-1): NAGVMQNPRHLVRRRGQEARLRCSPMKGHSHVYWYRQLPEEGLKFMVYLQKENIIDESGMPKERFSAEFPKEGPSILRIQQVVRGDSAAYFCASSSLGPEAFFGQGTRLTVV.

The gene calls are TRBV28 and TRBJ2-1; 8 nucleotides align to TRBD1. The germline V gene has CDR1 MDHEN and CDR2 SYDVKM. The length of the CDR3 is 14 residues. After removal of 10 bases from V and 3 bases from J, the junction contained 8 bases not matched to a gene. The CDR3 nucleotides are TGTGCCATCCAGAGACAGGGGATCTACAATGAGCAGTTCTTC. Translation gives CAIQRQGIYNEQFF. Full variable domain (remainder filled in from reference TRBV28 and TRBJ2-1): DVKVTQSSRYLVKRTGEKVFLECVQDMDHENMFWYRQDPGLGLRLIYFSYDVKMKEKGDIPEGYSVSREKKERFSLILESASTNQTSMYLCAIQRQGIYNEQFFGPGTRLTVL.

The count of this clone is one. V usage is TRBV7-6 and J usage is TRBJ2-7; TRBD2 might be the D (5 bases). The germline V and J ends were trimmed by 2 bases and 0 bases, with 11 bases remaining between them. This CDR3 spans 15 amino acids. CDR1 and CDR2 from the germline V gene are SGHVS and FNYEAQ. The CDR3 protein is CASSLTGVDSYEQYF. For the CDR3, the DNA is TGTGCCAGCAGCTTAACCGGGGTCGACTCCTACGAGCAGTACTTC. The full variable domain, with the rest looked up from reference TRBV7-6 and TRBJ2-7, is GAGVSQSPRYKVTKRGQDVALRCDPISGHVSLYWYRQALGQGPEFLTYFNYEAQQDKSGLPNDRFSAERPEGSISTLTIQRTEQRDSAMYRCASSLTGVDSYEQYFGPGTRLTVT.

In this sample, this clone turned up once. V and J are TRBV9 and TRBJ1-3; D remains ambiguous. V was clipped by 1 base and J by 0 bases, with 11 bases between them. This CDR3 is built from 16 residues. Germline V gene sequence: CDR1 SGDLS, CDR2 YYNGEE. In nucleotides, the CDR3 is TGTGCCAGCAGCGTATCGGACGGACGCTCTGGAAACACCATATATTTT. Translation gives CASSVSDGRSGNTIYF.

The DNA of the CDR3 is TGTGCCAGCAGTTCTAGGCTAGAGAACACTGAAGCTTTCTTT. Translated: CASSSRLENTEAFF. J is TRBJ1-1 and V is TRBV7-7; no clear D gene. This CDR3 comprises 14 residues. The V end lost 6 bases, the J end lost 1 base, and 12 bases lay between the germline ends. Germline loops: CDR1 SSHAT, CDR2 FNYEAQ (reference sequence).

The V call is TRBV7-9, the J call TRBJ1-2; 8 nucleotides line up with TRBD1. This CDR3 spans 15 amino acids. Germline-derived CDR1 and CDR2 are SEHNR and FQNEAQ (reference sequence). J was trimmed by 10 bases and V by 5 bases; bases with no gene match: 15. This CDR3 is CASSPSGGQGAYYTF. The CDR3 nucleotides read TGTGCCAGCAGCCCATCGGGAGGGCAGGGGGCCTACTACACCTTC.

J is TRBJ2-7 and V is TRBV18; 9 nucleotides line up with TRBD1. V trimming: 6 bases; J trimming: 0 bases; junction bases outside the gene matches: 12. Per germline, CDR1 KGHSH and CDR2 LQKENI. The CDR3 runs 17 residues. The CDR3 loop is CASSKGVGQGSSYEQYF. In DNA, the CDR3 is TGTGCCAGCTCGAAGGGAGTGGGACAGGGAAGCTCCTACGAGCAGTACTTC.